This TCR beta chain was sequenced during a study of monozygotic twins with inflammatory bowel disease (dated by TCRdb to between 2018 and 2020). With respect to the entire study: In total, approximately 28 monozygotic twin pairs made up the full study: 19 Danish pairs, all IBD-discordant, plus nine German pairs, of which four were IBD-concordant and five were IBD-discordant. Each individual had, on average, about 151 000 unique TCRalpha sequences and 181 000 unique TCRbeta sequences available for analysis. The search for disease-associated traits relied mainly on comparing, within discordant pairs, IBD patients with their genetically identical healthy co-twins. What the research found in general, with its limitations: Compared with healthy twins, IBD patients shared fewer clonotypes with other individuals, and the difference was most pronounced in patients with signs of disease activity. No single strong signal or clonotype linked to IBD turned up in the results, so the idea that one exists was not supported. Measured by the inverse Simpson index, TCRbeta repertoire diversity was lower in IBD patients than in their healthy co-twins. Distinction between different T cell subtypes could not be achieved in the analysis. Repertoire similarity did not differ between concordant and discordant twins, which could be due to limited statistical power. Because patients were on differing immunosuppressive treatments, the repertoires may have picked up extra background noise and inter-individual variability.

From each donor, a roughly 2.6 ml peripheral blood sample was collected into PAXgene tubes and stored at -80 degrees C. Without T cell sorting, total RNA was isolated from whole blood using the PAXgene blood miRNA kit on an automated QIAcube. Peripheral blood from monozygotic twin pairs, either concordant or discordant for inflammatory bowel disease, underwent deep TCRalpha and TCRbeta repertoire profiling that used unique molecular barcoding. Smoking habits were recorded for all twin pairs, and individuals were classified as current, former or never smokers. The CDR3, cysteine through phenylalanine, is 15 amino acids long. The DNA sequence is not available. CDR1 and CDR2 are drawn from the germline V gene: SGHVS, FNYEAQ. Concerning this clonotype itself: Which antigen it targets is not known.

Receptor amplification or capture employed 5' RACE. Preparation of each TCR library used about 3,200 ng of total RNA. For each sample, cDNA synthesis with SMARTScribe reverse transcriptase was split into eight separate reactions. During cDNA synthesis, unique molecular identifiers containing a 6-nucleotide sample barcode were introduced by template switching. TCRalpha and TCRbeta cDNA was amplified by two nested PCRs of 16 and 9 cycles, with bead purification after each PCR. Before amplification, the cDNA was treated with uracil DNA-glycosylase and purified using the QIAquick PCR purification kit. In the second PCR, Illumina TruSeq-compatible adapters and sample-specific barcodes were added. TapeStation and Qubit were used to check library quality and concentration, and around 5 ng of each library went into the pool. Sequencing of the pooled libraries was done on an Illumina HiSeq2500 single-index Rapid Run using custom sequencing primers and 2 x 100 bp reads. The authors' analysis ran thus. PCR and sequencing errors were corrected by UMI-based consensus assembly using MiGEC version 1.2.6. MiXCR version 2.1.1 was used for V(D)J alignment, clonotype assembly and CDR3 extraction. Normalisation of gene usage, clonotype sharing and MAIT/NKT TCR abundance was achieved by analysing the top 1000, 10 000 and 20 000 clonotypes per sample. After downsampling to 27 000 UMIs, diversity was calculated as the inverse Simpson index using the vegan R package. Paired Mann-Whitney U tests were applied to discordant twin pairs, with Benjamini-Hochberg correction for multiple testing. TCRdb reprocessed the reads, reporting each CDR3 protein sequence once and no DNA. TCRdb's processing, not the authors' own work, is the source of the V and J calls. The table held for this sample gives some 450,000 distinct CDR3 sequences. Clones ranked in the top ten supply 2.4% of the sample.

Sequenced material: blood. The clonotype was recovered from a human donor with ulcerative colitis or Crohn's disease, or a healthy co-twin of an affected twin (not recorded which). The rearranged chain carries TRBV7-6 and TRBJ2-1; no DNA is available, so the TRBD2 call from TCRdb remains unchecked. The CDR3 amino acid sequence is: CASSPGLGAANEQFF.